A selection of T cell receptor beta chains follows, all from one sample in a study of PD-1 blockade in classical Hodgkin lymphoma. TCRdb's table, derived via immunoSEQ multiplex PCR, lists solely in-frame clones and lacks some. This table has more than 30,000 clones, more than 60% appearing once. Sequenced material: peripheral blood mononuclear cells (PBMCs), taken before the fourth cycle of nivolumab. The receptor set was obtained from a human donor with classical Hodgkin lymphoma. The CDR3 runs from the conserved cysteine through the conserved F or W. Each record gives: CDR3 protein, V gene.

cdr3_aa: CASRLALFGQRVLYQETQYF
v_call: TRBV12-2

cdr3_aa: CASSYSRNYGYTF
v_call: TRBV6-5

cdr3_aa: CASSLGDSGYTF
v_call: TRBV11-2

cdr3_aa: CASSPPMEAAAKNIQYF
v_call: TRBV18

cdr3_aa: CASSIRPTYNSPLHF
v_call: TRBV19

cdr3_aa: CASSQYGLAGGRTDTQYF
v_call: TRBV5-1

cdr3_aa: CASSLGQDNTEAFF
v_call: TRBV7-9

cdr3_aa: CASSLQTWGYTGELFF
v_call: TRBV4-1

cdr3_aa: CASSSDNSALHF
v_call: TRBV7-9

cdr3_aa: CASSLRVNTEAFF
v_call: TRBV5-1

cdr3_aa: CASSMGPPYEQYF
v_call: TRBV19

cdr3_aa: CASSLNRVETQYF
v_call: TRBV28

cdr3_aa: CASSLHSYEQYF
v_call: TRBV7-9

cdr3_aa: CASSAGQGSTGELFF
v_call: TRBV11-3

cdr3_aa: CASSFLEGVFYYGYTF
v_call: TRBV7-8

cdr3_aa: CASSRTGLTGNTIYF
v_call: TRBV5-4

cdr3_aa: CASSPAYEQYF
v_call: TRBV7-8

cdr3_aa: CASSEFRGYEQYF
v_call: TRBV25-1

cdr3_aa: CASTPPSGGSYEQYF
v_call: TRBV6-5

cdr3_aa: CASRTTYRGRTEAFF
v_call: TRBV12-2

cdr3_aa: CASSQDRGLAGGRNEQFF
v_call: TRBV4-1

cdr3_aa: CASSLRAFSDRQYEQFF
v_call: TRBV7-9

cdr3_aa: CAIRKQGHGSGNTIYF
v_call: TRBV10-3

cdr3_aa: CASSLVTGKSYNEQFF
v_call: TRBV11-2

cdr3_aa: CASSLAQGTGELFF
v_call: TRBV7-6

cdr3_aa: CASSLVWGGEDTQYF
v_call: TRBV27

cdr3_aa: CASSQDTGLAPYNEQFF
v_call: TRBV4-3

cdr3_aa: CASSYRGTGGFDEQYF
v_call: TRBV6-6

cdr3_aa: CASSSNRGYTEAFF
v_call: TRBV6-5

cdr3_aa: CASSQGPSYEQYF
v_call: TRBV4-3

cdr3_aa: CASSRGQGGLYEQYF
v_call: TRBV14

cdr3_aa: CASSHRGGETEAFF
v_call: TRBV11-1

cdr3_aa: CASSLVGGNYGYTF
v_call: TRBV5-5

cdr3_aa: CASSIGTEGLSYEQYF
v_call: TRBV19

cdr3_aa: CASRRGQTIYGYTF
v_call: TRBV6-5

cdr3_aa: CASRKGQRYEQYF
v_call: TRBV7-9

cdr3_aa: CSAEGTSGGSTDTQYF
v_call: TRBV29-1

cdr3_aa: CASSVGEAYTGELFF
v_call: TRBV9

cdr3_aa: CASSPLGAGTQYF
v_call: TRBV7-3

cdr3_aa: CASSTTTTDTQYF
v_call: TRBV13

cdr3_aa: CASSYGILHGYTF
v_call: TRBV14

cdr3_aa: CASSEVSRGGQPQHF
v_call: TRBV2

cdr3_aa: CASSPTGRGGSYNEQFF
v_call: TRBV7-3

cdr3_aa: CASSVGTQSYEQYF
v_call: TRBV9

cdr3_aa: CASSIRTGGYNEQFF
v_call: TRBV19

cdr3_aa: CATGPAYEQYF
v_call: TRBV10-3

cdr3_aa: CASSFGRWGNEKLFF
v_call: TRBV27

cdr3_aa: CASSYRTDTDTQYF
v_call: TRBV5-1

cdr3_aa: CASIKNRGANTGELFF
v_call: TRBV7-2

cdr3_aa: CASSSGDPPDTQYF
v_call: TRBV6-6

cdr3_aa: CASSWAGQMKTEAFF
v_call: TRBV28

cdr3_aa: CASSIGATASGNTIYF
v_call: TRBV19

cdr3_aa: CASSPPTGPTEAFF
v_call: TRBV9

cdr3_aa: CASSAGQGNYGYTF
v_call: TRBV6-4

cdr3_aa: CASSHPSVTRINNSPLHF
v_call: TRBV4-1

cdr3_aa: CATSWEGQETQYF
v_call: TRBV15

cdr3_aa: CASSLITGPYEQYF
v_call: TRBV11-1